These T cell receptor beta chains were read from a single sample in a study of a mutant IDH1 vaccine in newly diagnosed glioma. For these TCRs, the target antigens are not known. Method: immunoSEQ multiplex PCR; TCRdb's copy keeps in-frame clones and lacks some. The sample yields over 40,000 clones, 78% seen once. This specimen was PBMCs, taken from a glioma patient whose treatment included an IDH1 peptide vaccine. These receptors originate from a woman aged 40 to 50 with glioma. Some clones in this sample may be carry-over from other donors' samples. Each CDR3 is given with its conserved first and last residue. A D gene is named only where the DNA matches it firmly.

d_call: TRBD2; v_call: TRBV18; j_call: TRBJ2-7; cdr3_nt: TGTGCCAGCTCACCAAACAACGTCCTAGCGGGAGTCCCCGAGCAGTACTTC; cdr3_aa: CASSPNNVLAGVPEQYF
d_call: -; v_call: TRBV2; j_call: TRBJ2-2; cdr3_nt: TGTGCCAAACAAAAGGGGCAGCTTTTTGGGGAGCTGTTTTTT; cdr3_aa: CAKQKGQLFGELFF
d_call: TRBD1; v_call: TRBV7-8; j_call: TRBJ1-5; cdr3_nt: TGTGCCAGCAGCTTCGACAGGGGCTGGGGTCAGCCCCAGCATTTT; cdr3_aa: CASSFDRGWGQPQHF
d_call: -; v_call: TRBV19; j_call: TRBJ2-5; cdr3_nt: TGTGCCAGTAGGGGGGGCCGGCGAGAGACCCAGTACTTC; cdr3_aa: CASRGGRRETQYF
d_call: -; v_call: TRBV7-2; j_call: TRBJ2-2; cdr3_nt: TGTGCCAGCAGCCCCCCGGACGGGGAGCTGTTTTTT; cdr3_aa: CASSPPDGELFF
d_call: -; v_call: TRBV7-9; j_call: TRBJ2-7; cdr3_nt: TGTGCCAGCAGCTTAGTTGACGGGGAAATTGACGAGCAGTACTTC; cdr3_aa: CASSLVDGEIDEQYF
d_call: -; v_call: TRBV7-2; j_call: TRBJ1-1; cdr3_nt: TGTGCCAGCAGTTTGGGATTGGTCCGGGGCACTGAAGCTTTCTTT; cdr3_aa: CASSLGLVRGTEAFF
d_call: -; v_call: TRBV5-1; j_call: TRBJ2-7; cdr3_nt: TGCGCCAGCAGCTTAAGAGAATCCTACGAGCAGTACTTC; cdr3_aa: CASSLRESYEQYF
d_call: TRBD2; v_call: TRBV5-4; j_call: TRBJ2-7; cdr3_nt: TGTGCCAGCAGCTTGGGTGGGGGGGTAATTGCCGGAGGATACGAGCAGTACTTC; cdr3_aa: CASSLGGGVIAGGYEQYF
d_call: -; v_call: TRBV20-1; j_call: TRBJ1-2; cdr3_nt: TGCAGTCCCGGGGGCGGCGATGGCTACACCTTC; cdr3_aa: CSPGGGDGYTF
d_call: -; v_call: TRBV29-1; j_call: TRBJ2-1; cdr3_nt: TGCAGCGTTGAGCGGGGTTCTGTCTACAATGAGCAGTTCTTC; cdr3_aa: CSVERGSVYNEQFF
d_call: TRBD2; v_call: TRBV11-3; j_call: TRBJ2-2; cdr3_nt: TGTGCCAGCAGCTCTAGCGGGAGGGCCTTCACCGGGGAGCTGTTTTTT; cdr3_aa: CASSSSGRAFTGELFF
d_call: -; v_call: TRBV2; j_call: TRBJ2-7; cdr3_nt: TGTGCCAGCGGGGACGGGGGCCACTCCTACGAGCAGTACTTC; cdr3_aa: CASGDGGHSYEQYF
d_call: -; v_call: TRBV5-4; j_call: TRBJ1-2; cdr3_nt: TGTGCCAGCAGCGTACAGGGAGCTAACTATGGCTACACCTTC; cdr3_aa: CASSVQGANYGYTF
d_call: TRBD2; v_call: TRBV4-3; j_call: TRBJ2-1; cdr3_nt: TGCGCCAGCAGCCGGGGACGGTTAGCGGGGAGATCCTACAATGAGCAGTTCTTC; cdr3_aa: CASSRGRLAGRSYNEQFF